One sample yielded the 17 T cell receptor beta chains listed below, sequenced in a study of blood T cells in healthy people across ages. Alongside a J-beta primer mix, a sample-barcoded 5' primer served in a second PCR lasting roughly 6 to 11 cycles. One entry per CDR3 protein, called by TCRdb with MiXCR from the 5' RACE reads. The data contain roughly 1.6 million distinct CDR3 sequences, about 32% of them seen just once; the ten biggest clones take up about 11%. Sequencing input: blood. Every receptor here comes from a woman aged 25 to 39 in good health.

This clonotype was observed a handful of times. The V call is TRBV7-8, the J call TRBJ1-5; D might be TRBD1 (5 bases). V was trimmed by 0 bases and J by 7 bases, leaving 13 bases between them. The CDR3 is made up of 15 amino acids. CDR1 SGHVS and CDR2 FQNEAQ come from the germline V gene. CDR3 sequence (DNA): TGTGCCAGCAGCTTAGCGGGGGGGGGAAAACAGCCCCAGCATTTT. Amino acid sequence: CASSLAGGGKQPQHF.

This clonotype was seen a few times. DNA for the CDR3: TGCAGTGCTACGGGACTAGCGGCCTACGAGCAGTACTTC. Protein sequence: CSATGLAAYEQYF. The chain combines TRBV20-1 with TRBJ2-7, with 11 nucleotides matching TRBD2. Looked up from germline, CDR1 is DFQATT and CDR2 is SNEGSKA (reference sequence). The trim removed 4 bases at V and 2 bases at J, leaving 1 base unmatched. The CDR3 extends over 13 amino acids.

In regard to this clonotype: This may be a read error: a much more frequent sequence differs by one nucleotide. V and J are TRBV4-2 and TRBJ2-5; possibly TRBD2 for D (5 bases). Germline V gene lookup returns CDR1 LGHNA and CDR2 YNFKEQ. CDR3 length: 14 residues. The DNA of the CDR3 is TGTGCCAACAGCCAAGTCGGCCTAGCAGAGACCCAGTACTTC. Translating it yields CANSQVGLAETQYF.

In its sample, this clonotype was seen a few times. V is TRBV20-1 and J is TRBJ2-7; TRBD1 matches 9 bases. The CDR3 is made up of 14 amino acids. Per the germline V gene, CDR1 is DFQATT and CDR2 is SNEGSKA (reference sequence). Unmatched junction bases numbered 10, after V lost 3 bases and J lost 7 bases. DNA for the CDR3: TGCAGTGCTAGCGACTTACAGGGGGCAGGGGAGCAGTACTTC. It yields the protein CSASDLQGAGEQYF.

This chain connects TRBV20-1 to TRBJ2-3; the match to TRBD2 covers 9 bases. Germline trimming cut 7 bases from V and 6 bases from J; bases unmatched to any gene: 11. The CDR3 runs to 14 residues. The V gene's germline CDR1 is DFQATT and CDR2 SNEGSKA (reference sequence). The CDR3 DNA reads TGCAGTGTAACGCGGGGGGGCCTAGCCGATACGCAGTATTTT. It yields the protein CSVTRGGLADTQYF.

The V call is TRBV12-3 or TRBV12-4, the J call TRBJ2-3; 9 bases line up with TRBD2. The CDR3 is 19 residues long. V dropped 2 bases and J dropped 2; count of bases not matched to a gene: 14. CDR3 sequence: CASSLMDDPAGGLTDTQYF. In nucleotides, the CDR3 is TGTGCCAGCAGTTTAATGGACGACCCAGCGGGGGGACTCACAGATACGCAGTATTTT.

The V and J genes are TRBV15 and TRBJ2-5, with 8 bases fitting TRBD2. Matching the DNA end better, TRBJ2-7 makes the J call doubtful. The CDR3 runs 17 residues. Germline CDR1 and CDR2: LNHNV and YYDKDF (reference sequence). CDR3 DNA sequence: TGTGCCACCAGCAGAGCCGCGGGGGGAGGGAGCTCCTACGAGCAGTACTTC. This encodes CATSRAAGGGSSYEQYF.

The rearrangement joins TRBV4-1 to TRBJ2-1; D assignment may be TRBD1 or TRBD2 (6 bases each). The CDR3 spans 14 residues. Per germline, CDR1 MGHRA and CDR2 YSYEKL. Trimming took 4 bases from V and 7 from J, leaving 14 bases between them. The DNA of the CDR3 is TGCGCCAGCAGCCCAGTAGAGGGGGGAAATGAGCAGTTCTTC. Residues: CASSPVEGGNEQFF.

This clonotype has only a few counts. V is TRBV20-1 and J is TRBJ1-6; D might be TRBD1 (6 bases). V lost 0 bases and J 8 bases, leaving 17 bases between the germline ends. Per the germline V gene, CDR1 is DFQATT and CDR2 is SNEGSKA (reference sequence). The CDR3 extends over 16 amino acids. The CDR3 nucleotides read TGCAGTGCTAGAGAGGGTAAAGGGGGGAGATATTCACCCCTCCACTTT. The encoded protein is CSAREGKGGRYSPLHF.

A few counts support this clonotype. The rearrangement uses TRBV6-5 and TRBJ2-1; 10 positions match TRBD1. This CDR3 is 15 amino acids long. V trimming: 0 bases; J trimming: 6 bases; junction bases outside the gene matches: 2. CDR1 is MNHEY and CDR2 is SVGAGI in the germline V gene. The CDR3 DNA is TGTGCCAGCAGTTACTCGAGGACAGGGGGCAATGAGCAGTTCTTC. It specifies CASSYSRTGGNEQFF.

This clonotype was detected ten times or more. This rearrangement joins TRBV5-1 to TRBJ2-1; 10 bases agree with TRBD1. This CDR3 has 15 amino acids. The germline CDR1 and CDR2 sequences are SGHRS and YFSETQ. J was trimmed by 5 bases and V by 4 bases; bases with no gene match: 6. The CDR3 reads CASSRTGGDNNEQFF. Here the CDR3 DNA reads TGCGCCAGCAGCAGGACAGGGGGAGACAACAATGAGCAGTTCTTC.

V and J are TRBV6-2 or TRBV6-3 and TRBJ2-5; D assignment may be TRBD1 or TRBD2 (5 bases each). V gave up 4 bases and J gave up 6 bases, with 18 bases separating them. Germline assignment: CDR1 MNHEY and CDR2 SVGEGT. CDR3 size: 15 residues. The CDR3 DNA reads TGTGCCAGCAGTTCTTCCTCAGGGACCCTTCAGACCCAGTACTTC. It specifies CASSSSSGTLQTQYF.

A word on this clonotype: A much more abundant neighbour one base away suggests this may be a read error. The CDR3 loop is CASSPGREGPPQHF. The CDR3 coding sequence is TGTGCCAGCAGTCCAGGGAGAGAGGGTCCGCCCCAGCATTTT. The chain combines TRBV12-3 or TRBV12-4 with TRBJ1-5; D perhaps matches TRBD1 (5 bases). CDR3 size: 14 residues. The V end lost 5 bases, the J end lost 9 bases, and 17 bases lay between the germline ends.

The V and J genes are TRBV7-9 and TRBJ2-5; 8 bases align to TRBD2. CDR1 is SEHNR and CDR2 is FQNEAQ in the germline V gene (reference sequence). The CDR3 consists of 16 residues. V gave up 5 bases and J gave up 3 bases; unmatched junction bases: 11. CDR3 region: CASSQPRAAGEETQYF. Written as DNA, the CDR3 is TGTGCCAGCAGCCAACCCCGGGCAGCGGGAGAAGAGACCCAGTACTTC.

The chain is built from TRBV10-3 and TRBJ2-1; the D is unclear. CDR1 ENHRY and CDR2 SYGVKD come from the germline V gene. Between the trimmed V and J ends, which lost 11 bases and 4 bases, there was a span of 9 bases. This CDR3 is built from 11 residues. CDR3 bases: TGTGCCGCCTGGCATTACAATGAGCAGTTCTTC. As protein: CAAWHYNEQFF.

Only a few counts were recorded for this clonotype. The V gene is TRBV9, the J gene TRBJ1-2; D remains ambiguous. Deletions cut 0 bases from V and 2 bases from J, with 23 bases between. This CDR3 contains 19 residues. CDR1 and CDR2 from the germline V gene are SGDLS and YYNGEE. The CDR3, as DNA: TGTGCCAGCAGCGTAGATCTTGGCGGCAGCTCAAGAACCAACTATGGCTACACCTTC. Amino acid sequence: CASSVDLGGSSRTNYGYTF.

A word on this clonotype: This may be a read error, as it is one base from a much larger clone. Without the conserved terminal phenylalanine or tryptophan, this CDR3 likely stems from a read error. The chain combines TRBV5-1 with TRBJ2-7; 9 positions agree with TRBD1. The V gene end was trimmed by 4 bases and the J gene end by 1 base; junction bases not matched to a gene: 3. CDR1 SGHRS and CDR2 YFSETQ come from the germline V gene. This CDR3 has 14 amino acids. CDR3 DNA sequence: TGCGCCAGCAGCGAAGGGACAGGGTCCTACGAGCAGTACTGC. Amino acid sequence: CASSEGTGSYEQYC.